These 9 T cell receptor beta chains share one sample of origin, sequenced in a study of blood T cell repertoires in COVID-19. Data came from immunoSEQ multiplex PCR; TCRdb stores just in-frame clones and leaves some out. This table has some 180,000 clones, 82% appearing once. Sequences were obtained from peripheral blood. The receptor set was obtained from a woman in her fifties or sixties with COVID-19, enrolled during active disease.

This clone showed up just once. V gene TRBV5-1 combines with J gene TRBJ2-7, with D perhaps TRBD2 (6 bases). Germline-derived CDR1 and CDR2 are SGHRS and YFSETQ. V shed 3 bases and J shed 2 bases, with 21 bases lying between them. The CDR3 covers 17 residues. The CDR3 loop reads CASSSGLGGVGPYEQYF. CDR3 nucleotides: TGCGCCAGCAGCTCGGGACTGGGGGGTGTGGGGCCCTACGAGCAGTACTTC. Combining the CDR3 with reference TRBV5-1 and TRBJ2-7 gives the whole variable domain KAGVTQTPRYLIKTRGQQVTLSCSPISGHRSVSWYQQTPGQGLQFLFEYFSETQRNKGNFPGRFSGRQFSNSRSEMNVSTLELGDSALYLCASSSGLGGVGPYEQYFGPGTRLTVT.

V usage is TRBV9 and J usage is TRBJ1-6; 7 nucleotides line up with TRBD1. V lost 7 bases to trimming and J lost 10 bases; unmatched junction nucleotides: 11. The CDR3 has 14 amino acids. Germline loops: CDR1 SGDLS, CDR2 YYNGEE. The CDR3 DNA follows: TGTGCCAGCGCCCTCGACAGGGTATCCTCACCCCTCCACTTT. It translates to CASALDRVSSPLHF.

This chain links TRBV28 with TRBJ2-1; a weak D match, TRBD2 (6 bases). Germline assignment: CDR1 MDHEN and CDR2 SYDVKM. Trimming removed 4 bases at V and 15 bases at J, with 19 bases between. This CDR3 comprises 13 residues. The CDR3 region has the DNA TGTGCCAGCAGTTACCCTGGGACTGGGTTGGGGTTCTTC. Amino acid sequence: CASSYPGTGLGFF.

The rearrangement joins TRBV6-1 to TRBJ1-4; D gene ambiguous. V lost 0 bases, J lost 16 bases, and 15 bases lay in between. In germline, CDR1 is MNHNS, CDR2 SASEGT. The CDR3 extends over 13 amino acids. Here the CDR3 DNA reads TGTGCCAGCAGTGAAGCGCTTCGGGGAGGTCCGTTTTTT. The encoded protein is CASSEALRGGPFF.

The chain has TRBV2 and TRBJ1-2; D is undetermined. V lost 2 bases and J 3 bases, leaving 13 bases between the germline ends. Germline V gives CDR1 SNHLY, CDR2 FYNNEI. The CDR3 loop spans 15 amino acids. The CDR3 here is CASSERRVTDYGYTF. In DNA, the CDR3 is TGTGCCAGCAGTGAACGGCGGGTGACGGACTATGGCTACACCTTC.

This chain uses TRBV19 with TRBJ2-1, with 16 positions matching TRBD2. Germline trimming cut 8 bases from V and 2 bases from J; bases unmatched to any gene: 3. Germline values: CDR1 LNHDA, CDR2 SQIVND (reference sequence). The CDR3 extends over 16 amino acids. The CDR3 sequence: CASGTSGGATYNEQFF. CDR3 DNA: TGTGCCAGTGGGACTAGCGGGGGGGCGACCTACAATGAGCAGTTCTTC.

This clone has ten or more counts. The V call is TRBV5-4, the J call TRBJ2-1; D might be TRBD1 (6 bases). The CDR3 consists of 15 residues. From germline, CDR1 is SGHNT and CDR2 YYREEE (reference sequence). V was pared by 0 bases and J by 2 bases, with 9 bases between. The CDR3 here is CASSLEGTTYNEQFF. The CDR3 nucleotides read TGTGCCAGCAGCTTGGAGGGGACAACCTACAATGAGCAGTTCTTC.

V is TRBV27 and J is TRBJ2-2, with D possibly being TRBD1 (6 bases). The CDR3 consists of 15 residues. Germline V gene sequence: CDR1 MNHEY, CDR2 SMNVEV (reference sequence). V shed 6 bases and J shed 2 bases, with 13 bases lying between them. The CDR3 nucleotides are TGTGCCAGCAGCGTCACTGGGGGCAACACCGGGGAGCTGTTTTTT. Translating gives CASSVTGGNTGELFF.

The chain links TRBV28 to TRBJ1-1; 7 nucleotides line up with TRBD1. The CDR3 extends over 14 amino acids. The V and J ends lost 6 bases and 0 bases, in that order; junction bases with no gene match: 4. CDR1 and CDR2 (germline): MDHEN, SYDVKM. CDR3 sequence: CASRETGMNTEAFF. CDR3 nucleotides: TGTGCCAGCAGGGAGACAGGGATGAACACTGAAGCTTTCTTT.